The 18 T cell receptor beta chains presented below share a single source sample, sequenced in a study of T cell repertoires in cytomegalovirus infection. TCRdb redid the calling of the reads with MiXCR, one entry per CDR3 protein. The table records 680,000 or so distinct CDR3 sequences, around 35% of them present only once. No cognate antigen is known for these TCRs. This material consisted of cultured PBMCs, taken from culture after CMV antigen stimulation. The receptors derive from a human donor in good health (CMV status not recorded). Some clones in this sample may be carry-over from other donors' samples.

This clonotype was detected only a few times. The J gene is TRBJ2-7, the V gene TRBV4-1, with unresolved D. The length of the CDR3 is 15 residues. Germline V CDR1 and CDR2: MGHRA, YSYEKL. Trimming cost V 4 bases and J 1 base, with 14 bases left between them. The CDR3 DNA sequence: TGCGCCAGCAGCCCAGGTAACCAAGATTCCTACGAGCAGTACTTC. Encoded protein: CASSPGNQDSYEQYF.

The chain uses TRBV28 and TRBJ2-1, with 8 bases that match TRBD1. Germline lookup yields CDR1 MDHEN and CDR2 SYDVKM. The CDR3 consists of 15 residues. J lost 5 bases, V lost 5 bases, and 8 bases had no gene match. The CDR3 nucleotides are TGTGCCAGCAGTATATACTCCAGGGGGCACAATGAGCAGTTCTTC. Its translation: CASSIYSRGHNEQFF.

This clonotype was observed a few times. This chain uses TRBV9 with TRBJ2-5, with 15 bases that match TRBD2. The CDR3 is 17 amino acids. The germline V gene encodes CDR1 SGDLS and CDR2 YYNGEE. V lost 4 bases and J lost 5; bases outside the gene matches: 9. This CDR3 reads CASSPGLAGGGGETQYF. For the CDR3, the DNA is TGTGCCAGCAGCCCGGGACTAGCGGGAGGAGGCGGTGAGACCCAGTACTTC.

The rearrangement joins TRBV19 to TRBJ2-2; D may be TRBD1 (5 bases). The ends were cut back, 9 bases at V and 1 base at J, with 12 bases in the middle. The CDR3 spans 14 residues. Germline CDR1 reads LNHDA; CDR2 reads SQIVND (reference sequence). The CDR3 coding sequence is TGTGCCAGCAGACAGTTGGGGAACACCGGGGAGCTGTTTTTT. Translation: CASRQLGNTGELFF.

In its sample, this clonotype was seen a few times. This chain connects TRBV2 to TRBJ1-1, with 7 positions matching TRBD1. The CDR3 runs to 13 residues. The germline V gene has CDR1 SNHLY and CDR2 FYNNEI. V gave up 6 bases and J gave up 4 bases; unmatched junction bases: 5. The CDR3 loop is CASRGDSSTEAFF. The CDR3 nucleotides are TGTGCCAGCAGAGGGGACAGCAGCACTGAAGCTTTCTTT. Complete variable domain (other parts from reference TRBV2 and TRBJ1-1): EPEVTQTPSHQVTQMGQEVILRCVPISNHLYFYWYRQILGQKVEFLVSFYNNEISEKSEIFDDQFSVERPDGSNFTLKIRSTKLEDSAMYFCASRGDSSTEAFFGQGTRLTVV.

In DNA, the CDR3 is TGTGCCAGTAGTAATGGGCTGACTAGCAAAGTCAAAAACATTCAGTACTTC. This sequence encodes CASSNGLTSKVKNIQYF. The chain joins TRBV19 to TRBJ2-4; 7 bases are shared with TRBD2. Germline lookup yields CDR1 LNHDA and CDR2 SQIVND (reference sequence). The length of the CDR3 is 17 residues. V shed 4 bases, J shed 3 bases, and the junction held 12 bases outside the gene matches.

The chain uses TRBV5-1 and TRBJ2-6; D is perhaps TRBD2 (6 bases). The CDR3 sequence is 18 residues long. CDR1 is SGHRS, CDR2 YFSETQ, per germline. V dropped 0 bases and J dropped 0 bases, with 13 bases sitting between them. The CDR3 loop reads CASSLGGGPGSGANVLTF. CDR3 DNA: TGCGCCAGCAGCTTGGGTGGAGGGCCGGGCTCTGGGGCCAACGTCCTGACTTTC.

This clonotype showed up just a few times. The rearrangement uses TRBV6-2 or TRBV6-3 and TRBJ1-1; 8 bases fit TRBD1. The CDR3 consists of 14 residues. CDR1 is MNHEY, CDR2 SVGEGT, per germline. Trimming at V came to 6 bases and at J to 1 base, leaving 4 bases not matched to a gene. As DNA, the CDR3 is TGTGCCAGCAGATACAGGGGGAAGAACACTGAAGCTTTCTTT. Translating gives CASRYRGKNTEAFF.

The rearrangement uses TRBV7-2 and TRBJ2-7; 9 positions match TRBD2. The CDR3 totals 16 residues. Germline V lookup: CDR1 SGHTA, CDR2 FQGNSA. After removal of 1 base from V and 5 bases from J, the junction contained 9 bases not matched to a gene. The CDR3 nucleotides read TGTGCCAGCAGCTTAGAGGCTAGCGGGAATAGGAACGAGCAGTACTTC. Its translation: CASSLEASGNRNEQYF.

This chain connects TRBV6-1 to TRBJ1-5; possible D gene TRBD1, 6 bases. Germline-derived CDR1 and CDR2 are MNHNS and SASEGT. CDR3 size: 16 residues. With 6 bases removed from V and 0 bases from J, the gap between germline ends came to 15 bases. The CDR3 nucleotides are TGTGCCAGCAGCCCCTACAGGGCAAGTAGCAATCAGCCCCAGCATTTT. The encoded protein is CASSPYRASSNQPQHF.

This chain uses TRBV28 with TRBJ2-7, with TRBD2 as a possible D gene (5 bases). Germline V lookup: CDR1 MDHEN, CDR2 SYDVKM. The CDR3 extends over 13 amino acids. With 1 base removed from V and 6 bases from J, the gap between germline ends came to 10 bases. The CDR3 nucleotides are TGTGCCAGCAGTTTATCGACTACCCTCGAGCAGTACTTC. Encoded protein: CASSLSTTLEQYF.

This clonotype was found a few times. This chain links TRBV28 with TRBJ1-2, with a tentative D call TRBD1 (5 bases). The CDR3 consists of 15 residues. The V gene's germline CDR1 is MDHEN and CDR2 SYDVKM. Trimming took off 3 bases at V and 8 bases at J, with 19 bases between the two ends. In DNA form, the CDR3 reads TGTGCCAGCAGTTTCCCGTGGGGGGGGGAAGGAGGCTACACCTTC. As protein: CASSFPWGGEGGYTF.

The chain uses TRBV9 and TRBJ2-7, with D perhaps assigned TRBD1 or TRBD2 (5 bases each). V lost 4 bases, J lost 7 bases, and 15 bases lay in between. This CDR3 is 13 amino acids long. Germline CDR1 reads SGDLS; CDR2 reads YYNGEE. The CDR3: CASSLGPTGEQYF. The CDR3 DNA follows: TGTGCCAGCAGCTTGGGGCCGACGGGGGAGCAGTACTTC.

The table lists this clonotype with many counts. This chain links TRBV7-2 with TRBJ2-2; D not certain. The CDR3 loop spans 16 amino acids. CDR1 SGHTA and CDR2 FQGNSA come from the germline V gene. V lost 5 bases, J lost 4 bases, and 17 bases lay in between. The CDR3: CASSPFSGPFTGELFF. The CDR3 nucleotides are TGTGCCAGCAGCCCATTTTCCGGACCTTTCACCGGGGAGCTGTTTTTT.

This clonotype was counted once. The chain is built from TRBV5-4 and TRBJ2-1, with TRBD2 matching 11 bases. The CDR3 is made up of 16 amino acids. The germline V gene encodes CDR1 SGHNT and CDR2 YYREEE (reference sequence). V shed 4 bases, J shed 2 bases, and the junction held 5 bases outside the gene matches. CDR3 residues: CASSRGLAETYNEQFF. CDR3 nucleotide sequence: TGTGCCAGCAGCCGGGGACTAGCGGAAACCTACAATGAGCAGTTCTTC.

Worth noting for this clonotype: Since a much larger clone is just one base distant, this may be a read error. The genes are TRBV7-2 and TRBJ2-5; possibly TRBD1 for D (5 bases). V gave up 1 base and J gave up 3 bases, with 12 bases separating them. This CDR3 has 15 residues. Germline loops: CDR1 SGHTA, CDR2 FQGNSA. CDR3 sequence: CASSLGMTEKETQYF. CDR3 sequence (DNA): TGTGCCAGCAGCTTAGGGATGACAGAAAAAGAGACCCAGTACTTC.

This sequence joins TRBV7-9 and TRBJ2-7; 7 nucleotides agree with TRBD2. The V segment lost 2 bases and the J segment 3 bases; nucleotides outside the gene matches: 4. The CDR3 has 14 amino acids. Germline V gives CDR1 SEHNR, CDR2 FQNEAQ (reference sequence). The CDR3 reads CASSLNGGVYEQYF. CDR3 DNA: TGTGCCAGCAGCTTAAATGGGGGGGTCTACGAGCAGTACTTC.

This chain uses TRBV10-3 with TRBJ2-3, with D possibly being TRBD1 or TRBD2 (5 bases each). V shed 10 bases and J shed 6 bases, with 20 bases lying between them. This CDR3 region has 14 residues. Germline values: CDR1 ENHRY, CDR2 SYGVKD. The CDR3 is CATRDQTAGDTQYF. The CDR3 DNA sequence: TGTGCCACCCGGGACCAGACCGCCGGGGATACGCAGTATTTT.